Shown below are 30 T cell receptor beta chains from a single sample sequenced in a study of T cell responses to AZD1222 COVID-19 vaccine. The assay was immunoSEQ multiplex PCR, and TCRdb's table has in-frame clones only and misses some. The sample yields fewer than 150,000 clones, about 92% seen once. The sample consisted of peripheral blood, taken 28 days after the second AZD1222 dose. These receptors all come from an adult who received the AZD1222 COVID-19 vaccine.

This clone showed up just once. The chain combines TRBV19 with TRBJ1-5; no definite D call. Germline V CDR1 and CDR2: LNHDA, SQIVND (reference sequence). The CDR3 is 15 residues long. Trimming pared 1 base from V and 1 base from J, leaving 8 bases between. The CDR3 is CASSIARLSNQPQHF. CDR3 coding DNA: TGTGCCAGTAGTATAGCCCGACTGAGCAATCAGCCCCAGCATTTT.

This chain uses TRBV15 with TRBJ1-2; 9 positions match TRBD1. Losses at the gene ends were 1 base for V and 4 bases for J; bases not matched to a gene: 16. Germline CDR1 is LNHNV and CDR2 is YYDKDF (reference sequence). The CDR3 sequence is 19 residues long. The CDR3 region is CATSRVRAGQGALPYGYTF. The CDR3 DNA sequence: TGTGCCACCAGCAGAGTTCGGGCGGGACAGGGCGCCCTTCCCTATGGCTACACCTTC.

The chain recombines TRBV28 with TRBJ1-1; D might be TRBD1 (5 bases). Looked up from germline, CDR1 is MDHEN and CDR2 is SYDVKM. Trimming removed 4 bases at V and 8 bases at J, with 8 bases between. CDR3 length equals 11 residues. The CDR3 nucleotides are TGTGCCAGCAGTTCCAAGGGGGAAGCTTTCTTT. It yields the protein CASSSKGEAFF.

V usage is TRBV7-9 and J usage is TRBJ2-1, with 11 bases that match TRBD2. With 1 base clipped from V and 6 bases from J, the junction kept 8 bases outside the gene matches. The CDR3 runs 17 residues. Germline loops: CDR1 SEHNR, CDR2 FQNEAQ (reference sequence). CDR3 in amino acids: CASSLVGLAGLSNEQFF. For the CDR3, the DNA is TGTGCCAGCAGCTTAGTAGGACTAGCGGGTCTCAGCAATGAGCAGTTCTTC.

The V call is TRBV2, the J call TRBJ2-7, with no clear D. CDR1 and CDR2 (germline): SNHLY, FYNNEI. The CDR3 is 12 residues long. The V end was cut by 6 bases, the J end by 4 bases, with 10 bases between. The CDR3 DNA is TGTGCCAGCAGGGACGACTGGTACGAGCAGTACTTC. It codes for CASRDDWYEQYF. The whole variable domain, filled in from reference TRBV2 and TRBJ2-7, reads EPEVTQTPSHQVTQMGQEVILRCVPISNHLYFYWYRQILGQKVEFLVSFYNNEISEKSEIFDDQFSVERPDGSNFTLKIRSTKLEDSAMYFCASRDDWYEQYFGPGTRLTVT.

This sequence joins TRBV5-1 and TRBJ1-1; 8 bases map to TRBD1. The CDR3 runs to 17 residues. Germline assignment: CDR1 SGHRS and CDR2 YFSETQ. Trimming cost V 4 bases and J 0 bases; bases outside gene matches: 11. The CDR3 is CASSRAGTGPLNTEAFF. DNA of the CDR3: TGCGCCAGCAGCCGGGCAGGGACAGGCCCTCTGAACACTGAAGCTTTCTTT.

This chain connects TRBV11-2 to TRBJ2-5; 7 bases are a match to TRBD2. The CDR3 covers 15 residues. Germline lookup yields CDR1 SGHAT and CDR2 FQNNGV. V shed 0 bases and J 3 bases; nucleotides not matched to a gene: 4. CDR3 region: CASSLEGTIKETQYF. The CDR3 DNA sequence: TGTGCCAGCAGCTTAGAAGGGACTATAAAAGAGACCCAGTACTTC.

The chain joins TRBV19 to TRBJ1-5; no clear D. The CDR3 totals 18 residues. Germline lookup yields CDR1 LNHDA and CDR2 SQIVND (reference sequence). The germline V and J ends were trimmed by 3 bases and 0 bases, with 18 bases remaining between them. DNA of the CDR3: TGTGCCAGTAGTATCTCACTTCCTAATCCATTTAGCAATCAGCCCCAGCATTTT. Translation: CASSISLPNPFSNQPQHF. The variable domain in full, completed from reference TRBV19 and TRBJ1-5, reads DGGITQSPKYLFRKEGQNVTLSCEQNLNHDAMYWYRQDPGQGLRLIYYSQIVNDFQKGDIAEGYSVSREKKESFPLTVTSAQKNPTAFYLCASSISLPNPFSNQPQHFGDGTRLSIL.

A single count supports this clone. In DNA form, the CDR3 reads TGTGCCATCAGTGATAGGGCTTCAACCTCCTACGAGCAGTACTTC. This translates into CAISDRASTSYEQYF. The V gene is TRBV10-3, the J gene TRBJ2-7, with D hard to call. The CDR3 consists of 15 residues. Trimming shortened V by 3 bases and J by 0 bases, and 12 bases separated the two germline ends. CDR1 and CDR2 (germline): ENHRY, SYGVKD.

Of note for this clone: The junction and the germline gene differ at one end; a read error may be behind it. The chain is built from TRBV10-3 and TRBJ2-5, with D perhaps TRBD2 (7 bases). The CDR3 runs to 12 residues. Looked up from germline, CDR1 is ENHRY and CDR2 is SYGVKD. The CDR3 nucleotides read TGTGCCATCAGCGACGTGTTGGGGGGGGCCCACTTC. Protein product: CAISDVLGGAHF.

The chain combines TRBV29-1 with TRBJ1-1; 7 bases align to TRBD1. Germline V CDR1 and CDR2: SQVTM, ANQGSEA. Unmatched junction bases numbered 5, after V lost 3 bases and J lost 1 base. There are 14 residues in the CDR3. The CDR3 sequence: CSVEARGGNTEAFF. The DNA of the CDR3 is TGCAGCGTTGAGGCCAGGGGGGGGAACACTGAAGCTTTCTTT.

The J gene is TRBJ1-1, the V gene TRBV6-5; possible D gene TRBD1, 6 bases. Germline V CDR1 and CDR2: MNHEY, SVGAGI. This CDR3 contains 12 residues. Trimming took off 5 bases at V and 7 bases at J, with 11 bases between the two ends. The CDR3 nucleotides are TGTGCCAGCAGTCATGAGACAGGTGAAGCTTTCTTT. Translating it yields CASSHETGEAFF.

This chain connects TRBV4-1 to TRBJ2-1; TRBD1 matches 8 bases. Germline CDR1 and CDR2: MGHRA and YSYEKL. The CDR3 spans 14 residues. J gave up 7 bases and V 5 bases, and 7 bases lay outside the gene matches. In DNA, the CDR3 is TGCGCCAGCAGCTACGGACAGGGTGTGAATGAGCAGTTCTTC. It specifies CASSYGQGVNEQFF.

The chain employs TRBV18 and TRBJ1-1, with a possible D match to TRBD1 (5 bases). Germline V gives CDR1 KGHSH, CDR2 LQKENI. The CDR3 has 14 residues. V dropped 3 bases and J dropped 6 bases, with 14 bases sitting between them. CDR3 coding DNA: TGTGCCAGCTCACCGGGGGACCGTCGGGCTGAAGCTTTCTTT. It yields the protein CASSPGDRRAEAFF.

CDR3 protein: CASKEGLGEQYF. CDR3 bases: TGTGCCAGCAAGGAGGGGCTAGGCGAGCAGTACTTC. The chain joins TRBV3-1 (or the pseudogene TRBV3-2) to TRBJ2-7, with a weak D call TRBD2 (6 bases). V was shortened by 7 bases and J by 6 bases, with 13 bases between the two germline ends. CDR1 is LGHDT, CDR2 YNNKEL, per germline (reference sequence). This CDR3 is built from 12 residues.

The chain joins TRBV9 to TRBJ2-7; 10 nucleotides line up with TRBD1. Germline values: CDR1 SGDLS, CDR2 YYNGEE. The CDR3 consists of 13 residues. The V segment lost 2 bases and the J segment 6 bases; nucleotides outside the gene matches: 2. The CDR3: CASSVGQGGEQYF. The CDR3 DNA is TGTGCCAGCAGCGTCGGACAGGGGGGCGAGCAGTACTTC.

V and J are TRBV5-1 and TRBJ2-3, with 9 bases that match TRBD2. CDR1 and CDR2 (germline): SGHRS, YFSETQ. This CDR3 is built from 18 residues. V trimming: 4 bases; J trimming: 2 bases; junction bases outside the gene matches: 14. This chain's CDR3 is CASSRGSGGGTHTDTQYF. The DNA for the CDR3 is TGCGCCAGCAGCCGAGGTAGCGGGGGAGGGACTCACACAGATACGCAGTATTTT.

J is TRBJ1-5 and V is TRBV19; no clear D gene. Germline-derived CDR1 and CDR2 are LNHDA and SQIVND (reference sequence). Trimming stripped 6 bases from V and 1 base from J, with 4 bases between. This CDR3 spans 12 amino acids. CDR3 DNA sequence: TGTGCCAGTAGGAGCAGCAATCAGCCCCAGCATTTT. Encoded protein: CASRSSNQPQHF.

Only one count was recorded for this clone. The rearrangement links TRBV5-5 to TRBJ1-2; no definite D call. The CDR3 length is 15 residues. V dropped 5 bases and J dropped 1 base, with 15 bases sitting between them. Looked up from germline, CDR1 is SGHKS and CDR2 is YYEKEE (reference sequence). This chain's CDR3 is CASRTSNQNNYGYTF. The DNA of the CDR3 is TGTGCCAGCAGGACCTCCAACCAAAATAACTATGGCTACACCTTC. The complete variable domain, with remaining parts taken from reference TRBV5-5 and TRBJ1-2, reads DAGVTQSPTHLIKTRGQQVTLRCSPISGHKSVSWYQQVLGQGPQFIFQYYEKEERGRGNFPDRFSARQFPNYSSELNVNALLLGDSALYLCASRTSNQNNYGYTFGSGTRLTVV.

The gene calls are TRBV3-1 (or the pseudogene TRBV3-2) and TRBJ2-5; 9 nucleotides line up with TRBD2. Germline V CDR1 and CDR2: LGHDT, YNNKEL (reference sequence). The V and J ends lost 0 bases and 5 bases, in that order; junction bases with no gene match: 10. The CDR3 covers 17 residues. The CDR3 nucleotides are TGTGCCAGCAGCCAAGATTACTGGCGGGGGGGCCAGGAGACCCAGTACTTC. Its protein product is CASSQDYWRGGQETQYF.

The chain has TRBV3-1 (or the pseudogene TRBV3-2) and TRBJ1-1, with D possibly matching TRBD1 (6 bases). Germline CDR1 is LGHDT and CDR2 is YNNKEL (reference sequence). This CDR3 has 11 residues. V was pared by 1 base and J by 11 bases, with 8 bases between. CDR3 sequence: CASSQVGAAFF. The DNA of the CDR3 is TGTGCCAGCAGCCAAGTGGGGGCGGCTTTCTTT.

The CDR3 DNA reads TGTGCCAGCAGCTTAGTTAGGGCGGCCGGGGAGCTGTTTTTT. Residues: CASSLVRAAGELFF. The chain combines TRBV11-2 with TRBJ2-2, with D hard to call. CDR1 is SGHAT and CDR2 is FQNNGV in the germline V gene. V gave up 1 base and J gave up 6 bases, with 9 bases separating them. CDR3 length: 14 residues.

V is TRBV9 and J is TRBJ2-7, with D perhaps TRBD1 or TRBD2 (5 bases each). The CDR3 is made up of 15 amino acids. Germline V gene data show CDR1 as SGDLS and CDR2 as YYNGEE. V was pared by 3 bases and J by 3 bases, with 16 bases between. This CDR3 is CASSAAGTADYEQYF. The CDR3 bases are TGTGCCAGCAGCGCAGCCGGGACGGCAGACTACGAGCAGTACTTC.

The chain carries TRBV14 and TRBJ1-1; D is unclear. CDR1 is SGHDN, CDR2 FVKESK, per germline. Trimming cost V 0 bases and J 1 base, with 3 bases left between them. The CDR3 has 13 amino acids. The CDR3 DNA sequence: TGTGCCAGCAGCCAAGACAGGAACACTGAAGCTTTCTTT. This gives the protein CASSQDRNTEAFF.

The chain joins TRBV3-1 (or the pseudogene TRBV3-2) to TRBJ1-6, with D hard to call. Germline V gives CDR1 LGHDT, CDR2 YNNKEL (reference sequence). CDR3 length equals 14 residues. The V end lost 2 bases, the J end lost 8 bases, and 10 bases lay between the germline ends. The CDR3 coding sequence is TGTGCCAGCAGCCAACTACAGCGGGATTCACCCCTCCACTTT. Amino acids: CASSQLQRDSPLHF.

As regards this clone: The identical CDR3 is also encoded by other nucleotide sequences in the sample. The V call is TRBV18, the J call TRBJ1-5; D is uncertain. The CDR3 is made up of 12 amino acids. V was shortened by 0 bases and J by 4 bases, with 1 base between the two germline ends. Per germline, CDR1 KGHSH and CDR2 LQKENI. CDR3 protein: CASSPPNQPQHF. In DNA form, the CDR3 reads TGTGCCAGCTCACCACCGAATCAGCCCCAGCATTTT.

This clone was seen just once. The chain combines TRBV6-1 with TRBJ2-3; 8 bases are a match to TRBD1. CDR3 size: 16 residues. Germline V gene data show CDR1 as MNHNS and CDR2 as SASEGT. V shed 1 base and J 4 bases; nucleotides not matched to a gene: 7. CDR3 in DNA: TGTGCCAGCAGTGAAGAGGGCAGGGGGCGCCCAGATACGCAGTATTTT. Encoded protein: CASSEEGRGRPDTQYF.

The sample holds one count of this clone. The J gene is TRBJ2-2, the V gene TRBV12-3 or TRBV12-4; D call uncertain. The CDR3 is 12 residues long. Trimming left V 5 bases short and J 5 bases short, with 6 bases between. The chain's CDR3 is CASSPSTGELFF. CDR3 coding DNA: TGTGCCAGCAGTCCATCAACCGGGGAGCTGTTTTTT.

This clone has only one observation. The rearrangement joins TRBV5-4 to TRBJ1-1; 7 nucleotides agree with TRBD1. The J segment lost 0 bases and the V segment lost 0 bases, leaving 8 bases of the junction unmatched. Germline V gene data show CDR1 as SGHNT and CDR2 as YYREEE (reference sequence). The CDR3 contains 17 residues. The CDR3 here is CASSLGRDRGMNTEAFF. CDR3 DNA: TGTGCCAGCAGCTTGGGTAGGGACAGAGGAATGAACACTGAAGCTTTCTTT.

The V call is TRBV2, the J call TRBJ2-2; D unclear. This CDR3 has 16 residues. CDR1 and CDR2 from the germline V gene are SNHLY and FYNNEI. V lost 5 bases and J 2 bases, leaving 15 bases between the germline ends. This CDR3 is CASSRTLVPNTGELFF. The CDR3 DNA is TGTGCCAGCAGTAGGACCTTGGTCCCTAACACCGGGGAGCTGTTTTTT.